This TCR beta chain was identified during a study of blood T cells in healthy people across ages. The V and J ends lost 1 base and 4 bases respectively, with 11 bases between them. In germline, CDR1 is SGHKS, CDR2 YYEKEE (reference sequence). The CDR3 is 14 amino acids. As regards this clonotype: Its target is not known.

Study-wide results and caveats: Across the age range, TCR beta diversity per million T cells fell in a roughly linear way. Total diversity from one million sequenced T cells was likely underestimated.

Every donor gave approximately 10 milliliters of peripheral blood. The second PCR ran roughly 6 to 11 cycles with a sample-barcoded 5' primer and J-beta primers. Each of the samples gave a minimum of 3 million paired-end reads that contained CDR3. Each CDR3 protein is one row after TCRdb ran MiXCR on the 5' RACE reads. The repertoire has about 650,000 distinct CDR3 sequences, about 30% of them found once; the top ten carry approximately 15%. The TCR was taken from a woman of 80 years or more in good health. The sequenced material came from blood. The chain employs TRBV5-5 and TRBJ1-1; D might be TRBD1 (5 bases). The CDR3 region is CASSLPQGITEAFF. The CDR3 nucleotides are TGTGCCAGCAGCTTGCCGCAGGGAATCACTGAAGCTTTCTTT.